This TCR beta chain was sequenced during a study of T cell responses to AZD1222 COVID-19 vaccine. Sequenced by immunoSEQ multiplex PCR; TCRdb stores in-frame clones only, minus some. The sample holds some 120,000 clones, over 75% seen once. Per the germline V gene, CDR1 is KGHDR and CDR2 is SFDVKD. V lost 12 bases, J lost 1 base, and 11 bases stayed unmatched. The CDR3 is 16 amino acids. This specimen was peripheral blood, taken on day 0 of AZD1222 vaccination. This sequence joins TRBV24-1 and TRBJ2-2; 9 bases match TRBD1. This TCR was recovered from an adult in good health. Written as DNA, the CDR3 is TGTGCCCCGCGGGCCCCGGGACAGGGGAACACCGGGGAGCTGTTTTTT. Its translation is CAPRAPGQGNTGELFF.